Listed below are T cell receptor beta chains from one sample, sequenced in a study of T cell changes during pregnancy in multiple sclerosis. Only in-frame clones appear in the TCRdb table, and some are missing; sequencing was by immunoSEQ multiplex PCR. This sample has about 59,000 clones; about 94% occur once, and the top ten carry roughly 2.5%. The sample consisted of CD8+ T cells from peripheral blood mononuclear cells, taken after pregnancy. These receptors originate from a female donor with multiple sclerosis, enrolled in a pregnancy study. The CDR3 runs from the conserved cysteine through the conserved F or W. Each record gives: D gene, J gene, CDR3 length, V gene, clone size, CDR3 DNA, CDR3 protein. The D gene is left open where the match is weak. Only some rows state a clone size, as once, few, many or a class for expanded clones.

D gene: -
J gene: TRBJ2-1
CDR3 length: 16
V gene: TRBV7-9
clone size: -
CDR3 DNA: TGTGCCAGCAGCCCAAGGACGGGGAGCTCCTACAATGAGCAGTTCTTC
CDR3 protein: CASSPRTGSSYNEQFF

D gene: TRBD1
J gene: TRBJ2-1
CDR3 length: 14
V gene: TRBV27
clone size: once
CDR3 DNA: TGTGCCAGCACCCGGACAGGGCGCAACAATGAGCAGTTCTTC
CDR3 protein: CASTRTGRNNEQFF

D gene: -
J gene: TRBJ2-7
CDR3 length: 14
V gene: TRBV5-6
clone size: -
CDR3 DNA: TGTGCCAGCAGCTTGGCTCCTGACGGAGGGCGGCAGTACTTC
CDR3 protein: CASSLAPDGGRQYF

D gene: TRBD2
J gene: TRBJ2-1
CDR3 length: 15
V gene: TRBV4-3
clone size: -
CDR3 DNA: TGCGCCAGCAGCCGAGGACTAGCGGGAGCCAATGAGCAGTTCTTC
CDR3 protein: CASSRGLAGANEQFF

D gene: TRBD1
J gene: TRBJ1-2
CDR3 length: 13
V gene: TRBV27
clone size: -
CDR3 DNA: TGTGCCAGCAGTCCGACAGGGTCTTCTGGCTACACCTTC
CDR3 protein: CASSPTGSSGYTF

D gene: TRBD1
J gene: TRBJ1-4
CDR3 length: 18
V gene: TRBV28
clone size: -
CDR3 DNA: TGTGCCAGCAGTTTGGGACAGGGGACAGGGTATACTAATGAAAAACTGTTTTTT
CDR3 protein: CASSLGQGTGYTNEKLFF

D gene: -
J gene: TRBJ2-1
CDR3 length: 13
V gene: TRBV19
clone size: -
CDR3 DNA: TGTGCCAGTAGACCCGGACTCTACAATGAGCAGTTCTTC
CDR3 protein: CASRPGLYNEQFF

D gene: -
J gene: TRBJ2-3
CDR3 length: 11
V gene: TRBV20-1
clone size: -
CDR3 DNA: TGCAGTGCCCCCCTAACAGATACGCAGTATTTT
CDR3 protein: CSAPLTDTQYF

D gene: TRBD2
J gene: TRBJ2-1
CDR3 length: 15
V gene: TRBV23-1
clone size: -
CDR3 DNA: TGCGCCAGCAGTCTTGCGGGAGTTACCTGCAATGAGCAGTTCTTC
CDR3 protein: CASSLAGVTCNEQFF

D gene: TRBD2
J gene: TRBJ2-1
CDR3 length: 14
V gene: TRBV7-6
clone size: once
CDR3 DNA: TGTGCCAGCAGCTTAGATGGCGGGAGGGATGAGCAGTTCTTC
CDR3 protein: CASSLDGGRDEQFF

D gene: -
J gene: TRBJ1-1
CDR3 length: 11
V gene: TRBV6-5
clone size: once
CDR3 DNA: TGTGCCAGCAGCCCCCGGTCTGAAGCTTTCTTT
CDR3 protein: CASSPRSEAFF

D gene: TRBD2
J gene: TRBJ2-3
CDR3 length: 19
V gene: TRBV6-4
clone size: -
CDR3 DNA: TGTGCCAGCAGTGACAGTCCGGAGCGGGAGGGATTTAGCACAGATACGCAGTATTTT
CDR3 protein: CASSDSPEREGFSTDTQYF

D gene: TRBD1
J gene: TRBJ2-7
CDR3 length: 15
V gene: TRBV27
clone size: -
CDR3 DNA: TGTGCCAGCAGTTTCATCCAGGGGGCGCGCTACGAGCAGTACTTC
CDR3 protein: CASSFIQGARYEQYF

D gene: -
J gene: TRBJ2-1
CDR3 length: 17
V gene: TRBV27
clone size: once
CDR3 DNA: TGTGCCAGCAGTTCCCTCCCCGGGAGAGAGGTGAGGAATGAGCAGTTCTTC
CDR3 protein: CASSSLPGREVRNEQFF

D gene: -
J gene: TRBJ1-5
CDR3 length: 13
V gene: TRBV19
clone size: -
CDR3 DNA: TGTGCCAGTAGCATACAGGGAACTCAGCCCCAGCATTTT
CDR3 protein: CASSIQGTQPQHF

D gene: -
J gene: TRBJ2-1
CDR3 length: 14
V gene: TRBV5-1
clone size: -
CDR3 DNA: TGCGCCAGCAGACTGCTGAGCTCCTACAATGAGCAGTTCTTC
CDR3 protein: CASRLLSSYNEQFF

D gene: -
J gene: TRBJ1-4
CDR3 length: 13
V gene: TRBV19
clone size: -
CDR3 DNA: TGTGCCAGTAGTATACGGGATAATGAAAAACTGTTTTTT
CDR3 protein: CASSIRDNEKLFF

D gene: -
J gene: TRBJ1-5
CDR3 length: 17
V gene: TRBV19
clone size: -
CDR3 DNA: TGTGCCAGTAGTATTGGACAGCCTTTTTCGTATAATCAGCCCCAGCATTTT
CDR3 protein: CASSIGQPFSYNQPQHF

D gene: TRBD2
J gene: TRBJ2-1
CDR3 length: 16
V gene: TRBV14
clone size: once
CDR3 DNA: TGTGCCAGCAGCCATTTAGCGGGAGCGTCCTACAATGAGCAGTTCTTC
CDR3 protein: CASSHLAGASYNEQFF

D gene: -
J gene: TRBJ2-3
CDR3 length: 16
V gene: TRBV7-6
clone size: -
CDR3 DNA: TGTGCCAGCAGCTACCTCAGGGGCCTCAGCACAGATACGCAGTATTTT
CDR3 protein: CASSYLRGLSTDTQYF

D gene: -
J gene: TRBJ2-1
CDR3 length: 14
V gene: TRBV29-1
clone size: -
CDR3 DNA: TGCAGCGTTGTGGGTATAGCGGACTACAATGAGCAGTTCTTC
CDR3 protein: CSVVGIADYNEQFF

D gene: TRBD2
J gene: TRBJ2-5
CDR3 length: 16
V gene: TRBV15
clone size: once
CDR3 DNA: TGTGCCACCAGCAGTAGGACTAGCGGCTATCAAGAGACCCAGTACTTC
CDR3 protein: CATSSRTSGYQETQYF

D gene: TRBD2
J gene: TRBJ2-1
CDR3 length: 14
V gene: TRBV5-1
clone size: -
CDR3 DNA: TGCGCCAGCAGTGGGCTAGCGGGCGGGGATGAGCAGTTCTTC
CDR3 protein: CASSGLAGGDEQFF

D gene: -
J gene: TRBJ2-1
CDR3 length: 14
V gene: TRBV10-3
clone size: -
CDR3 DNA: TGTGCCATCACAGACGGGAGCTCCTACAATGAGCAGTTCTTC
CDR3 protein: CAITDGSSYNEQFF

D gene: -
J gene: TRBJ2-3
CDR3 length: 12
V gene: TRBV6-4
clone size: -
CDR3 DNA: TGTGCCAGCAAAATCCCACAGATAACGCAGTATTTT
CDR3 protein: CASKIPQITQYF

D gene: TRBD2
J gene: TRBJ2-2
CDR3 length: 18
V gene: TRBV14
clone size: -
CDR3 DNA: TGTGCCAGCAGCCAAGATACCCGACTAGCGGGACGTACCGGGGAGCTGTTTTTT
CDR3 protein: CASSQDTRLAGRTGELFF

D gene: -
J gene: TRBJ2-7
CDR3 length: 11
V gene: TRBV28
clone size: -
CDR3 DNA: TGTGCCAGCAGTCTAGAGTACGAGCAGTACTTC
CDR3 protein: CASSLEYEQYF

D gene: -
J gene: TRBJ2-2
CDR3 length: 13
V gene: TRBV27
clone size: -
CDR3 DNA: TGTGCCAGCAGTTTATCAGCCAACGGGGAGCTGTTTTTT
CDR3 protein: CASSLSANGELFF

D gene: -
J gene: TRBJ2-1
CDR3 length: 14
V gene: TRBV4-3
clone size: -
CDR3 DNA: TGCGCCAGCAGCCAAGTGTCAGGGGCCAATGAGCAGTTCTTC
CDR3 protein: CASSQVSGANEQFF

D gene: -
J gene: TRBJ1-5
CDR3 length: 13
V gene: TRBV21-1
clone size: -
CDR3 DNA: TGTGCCAGCAGCAAAGCTCCATATCAGCCCCAGCATTTT
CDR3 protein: CASSKAPYQPQHF

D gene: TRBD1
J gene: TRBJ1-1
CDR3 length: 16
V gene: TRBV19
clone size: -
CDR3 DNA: TGTGCCAGTAGTATCCCCGGGACAGGCGGAAACACTGAAGCTTTCTTT
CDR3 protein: CASSIPGTGGNTEAFF

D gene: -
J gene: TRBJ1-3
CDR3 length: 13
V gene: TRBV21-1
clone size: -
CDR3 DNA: TGTGCCAGCTACAGGGGAACTGGAAACACCATATATTTT
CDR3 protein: CASYRGTGNTIYF

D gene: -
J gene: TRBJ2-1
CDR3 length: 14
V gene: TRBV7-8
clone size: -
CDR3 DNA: TGTGCCAGCAGCTTAAACGTCGGGAAGATGGAGCAGTTCTTC
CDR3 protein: CASSLNVGKMEQFF

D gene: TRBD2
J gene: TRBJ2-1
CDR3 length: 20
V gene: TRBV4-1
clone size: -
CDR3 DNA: TGCGCCAGCAGCCAAGTAGGGACTAGCGGGAGGGCCGTTTCCTACAATGAGCAGTTCTTC
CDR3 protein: CASSQVGTSGRAVSYNEQFF

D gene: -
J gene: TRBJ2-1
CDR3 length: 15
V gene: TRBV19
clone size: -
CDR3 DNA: TGTGCCAGTAGTATAGGCACAACAGGGTCCGATGAGCAGTTCTTC
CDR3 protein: CASSIGTTGSDEQFF

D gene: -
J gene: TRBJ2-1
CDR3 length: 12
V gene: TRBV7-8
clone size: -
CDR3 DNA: TGTGCCAGCAGCTACCCGGCGGATGAGCAGTTCTTC
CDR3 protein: CASSYPADEQFF

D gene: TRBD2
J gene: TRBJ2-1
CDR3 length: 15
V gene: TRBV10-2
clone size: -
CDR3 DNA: TGCGCCAGCAGTGAAAGGGCGGGAGTCAAGCCGATCACTTTCTTC
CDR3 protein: CASSERAGVKPITFF

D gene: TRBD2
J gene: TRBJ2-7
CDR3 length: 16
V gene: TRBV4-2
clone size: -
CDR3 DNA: TGTGCCAGCAGCCAAGGTGCTAGCGGGAGTTACTACGAGCAGTACTTC
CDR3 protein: CASSQGASGSYYEQYF

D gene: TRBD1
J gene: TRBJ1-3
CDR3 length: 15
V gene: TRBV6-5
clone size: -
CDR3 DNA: TGTGCCAGCAGTTCCTGGACAGGGGACGGAAACACCATATATTTT
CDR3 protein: CASSSWTGDGNTIYF

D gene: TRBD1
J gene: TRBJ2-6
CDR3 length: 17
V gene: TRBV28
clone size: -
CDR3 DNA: TGTGCCAGCAGTCTCCGACAGGGGGCGCGCGGGGCCAACGTCCTGACTTTC
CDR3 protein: CASSLRQGARGANVLTF

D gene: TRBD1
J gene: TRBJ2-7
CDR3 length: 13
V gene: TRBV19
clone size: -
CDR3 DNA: TGTGCCAGTAGTCACCAGGGGGCCTACGAGCAGTACTTC
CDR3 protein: CASSHQGAYEQYF

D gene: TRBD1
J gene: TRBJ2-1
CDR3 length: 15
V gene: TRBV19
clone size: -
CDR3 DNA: TGTGCCAGTAGTACCACAGGGGGCCTAGGCAATGAGCAGTTCTTC
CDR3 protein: CASSTTGGLGNEQFF